This T cell receptor (beta chain) was sequenced during a study of Graves' ophthalmopathy and Graves' hyperthyroidism. Whole-study results and caveats: Blood repertoires reportedly contained most expanded thyroid clonotypes above 0.001 frequency.

Amplified TCR beta CDR3 regions were obtained using RNA transcripts as template. HTBI primers served in a first-round RT-PCR, which a second-round multiplex PCR followed. TCRdb analysed the multiplex PCR reads with MiXCR anew, one entry per CDR3 protein. The sample lists 230,000 or so distinct CDR3 sequences, 45% seen once, with around 43% in the top ten. V dropped 3 bases and J dropped 10 bases, with 12 bases sitting between them. This CDR3 comprises 12 residues. Germline CDR1 is ENHRY and CDR2 is SYGVKD. This clonotype was found many times. Its specificity is unknown. The sample consisted of peripheral blood. This chain uses TRBV10-3 with TRBJ1-1; D is unclear. This TCR was sampled from an adult man with Graves' ophthalmopathy. CDR3 sequence: CAISDRASGAFF. In nucleotides, the CDR3 is TGTGCCATCAGTGATCGGGCCAGCGGAGCTTTCTTT.